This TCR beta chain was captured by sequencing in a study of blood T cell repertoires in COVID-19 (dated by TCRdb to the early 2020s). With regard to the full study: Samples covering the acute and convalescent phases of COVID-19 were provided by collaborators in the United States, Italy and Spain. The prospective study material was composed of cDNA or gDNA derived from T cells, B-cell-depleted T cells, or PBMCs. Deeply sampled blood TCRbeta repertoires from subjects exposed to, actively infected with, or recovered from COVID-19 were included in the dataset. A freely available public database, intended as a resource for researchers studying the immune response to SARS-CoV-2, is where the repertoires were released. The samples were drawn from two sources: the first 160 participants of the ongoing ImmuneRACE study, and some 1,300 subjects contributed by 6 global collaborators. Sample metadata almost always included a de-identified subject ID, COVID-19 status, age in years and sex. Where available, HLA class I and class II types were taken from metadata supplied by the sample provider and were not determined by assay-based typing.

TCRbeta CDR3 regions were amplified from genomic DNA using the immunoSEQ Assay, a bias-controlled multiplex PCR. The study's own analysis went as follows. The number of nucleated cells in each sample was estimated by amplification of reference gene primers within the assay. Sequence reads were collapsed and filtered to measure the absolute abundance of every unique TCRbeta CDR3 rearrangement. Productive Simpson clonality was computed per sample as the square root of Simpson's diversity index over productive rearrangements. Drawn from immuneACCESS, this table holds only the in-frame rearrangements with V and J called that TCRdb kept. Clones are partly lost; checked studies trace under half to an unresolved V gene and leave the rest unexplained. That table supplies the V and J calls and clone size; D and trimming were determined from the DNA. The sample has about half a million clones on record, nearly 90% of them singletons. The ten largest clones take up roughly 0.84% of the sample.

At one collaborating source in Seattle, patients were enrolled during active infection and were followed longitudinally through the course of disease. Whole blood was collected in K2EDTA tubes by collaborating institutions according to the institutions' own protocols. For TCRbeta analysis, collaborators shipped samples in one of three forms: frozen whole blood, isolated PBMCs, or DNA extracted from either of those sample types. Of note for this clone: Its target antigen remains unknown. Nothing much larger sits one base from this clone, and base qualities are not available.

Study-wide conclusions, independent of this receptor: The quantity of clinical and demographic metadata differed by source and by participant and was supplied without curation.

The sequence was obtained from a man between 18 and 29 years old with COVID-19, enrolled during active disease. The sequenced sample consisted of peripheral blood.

The DNA sequence follows: TGTGCCAGAAGCTTGGTGTTACTAGTGTATACTACGGGGGAAGATACGCAGTATTTT. Its translation reads: CARSLVLLVYTTGEDTQYF. The rearranged chain carries TRBV5-3 and TRBJ2-3; possibly the D gene is TRBD2, per 6 matching bases. TRBV5-3 counts as an open reading frame of uncertain function. The V and J ends are trimmed by 0 bases and 5 bases, leaving 25 bases between them. From the cysteine up to the phenylalanine, the CDR3 has a length of 19 residues. This entry keeps only the CDR3 DNA: 57 bases, framed from base 1.